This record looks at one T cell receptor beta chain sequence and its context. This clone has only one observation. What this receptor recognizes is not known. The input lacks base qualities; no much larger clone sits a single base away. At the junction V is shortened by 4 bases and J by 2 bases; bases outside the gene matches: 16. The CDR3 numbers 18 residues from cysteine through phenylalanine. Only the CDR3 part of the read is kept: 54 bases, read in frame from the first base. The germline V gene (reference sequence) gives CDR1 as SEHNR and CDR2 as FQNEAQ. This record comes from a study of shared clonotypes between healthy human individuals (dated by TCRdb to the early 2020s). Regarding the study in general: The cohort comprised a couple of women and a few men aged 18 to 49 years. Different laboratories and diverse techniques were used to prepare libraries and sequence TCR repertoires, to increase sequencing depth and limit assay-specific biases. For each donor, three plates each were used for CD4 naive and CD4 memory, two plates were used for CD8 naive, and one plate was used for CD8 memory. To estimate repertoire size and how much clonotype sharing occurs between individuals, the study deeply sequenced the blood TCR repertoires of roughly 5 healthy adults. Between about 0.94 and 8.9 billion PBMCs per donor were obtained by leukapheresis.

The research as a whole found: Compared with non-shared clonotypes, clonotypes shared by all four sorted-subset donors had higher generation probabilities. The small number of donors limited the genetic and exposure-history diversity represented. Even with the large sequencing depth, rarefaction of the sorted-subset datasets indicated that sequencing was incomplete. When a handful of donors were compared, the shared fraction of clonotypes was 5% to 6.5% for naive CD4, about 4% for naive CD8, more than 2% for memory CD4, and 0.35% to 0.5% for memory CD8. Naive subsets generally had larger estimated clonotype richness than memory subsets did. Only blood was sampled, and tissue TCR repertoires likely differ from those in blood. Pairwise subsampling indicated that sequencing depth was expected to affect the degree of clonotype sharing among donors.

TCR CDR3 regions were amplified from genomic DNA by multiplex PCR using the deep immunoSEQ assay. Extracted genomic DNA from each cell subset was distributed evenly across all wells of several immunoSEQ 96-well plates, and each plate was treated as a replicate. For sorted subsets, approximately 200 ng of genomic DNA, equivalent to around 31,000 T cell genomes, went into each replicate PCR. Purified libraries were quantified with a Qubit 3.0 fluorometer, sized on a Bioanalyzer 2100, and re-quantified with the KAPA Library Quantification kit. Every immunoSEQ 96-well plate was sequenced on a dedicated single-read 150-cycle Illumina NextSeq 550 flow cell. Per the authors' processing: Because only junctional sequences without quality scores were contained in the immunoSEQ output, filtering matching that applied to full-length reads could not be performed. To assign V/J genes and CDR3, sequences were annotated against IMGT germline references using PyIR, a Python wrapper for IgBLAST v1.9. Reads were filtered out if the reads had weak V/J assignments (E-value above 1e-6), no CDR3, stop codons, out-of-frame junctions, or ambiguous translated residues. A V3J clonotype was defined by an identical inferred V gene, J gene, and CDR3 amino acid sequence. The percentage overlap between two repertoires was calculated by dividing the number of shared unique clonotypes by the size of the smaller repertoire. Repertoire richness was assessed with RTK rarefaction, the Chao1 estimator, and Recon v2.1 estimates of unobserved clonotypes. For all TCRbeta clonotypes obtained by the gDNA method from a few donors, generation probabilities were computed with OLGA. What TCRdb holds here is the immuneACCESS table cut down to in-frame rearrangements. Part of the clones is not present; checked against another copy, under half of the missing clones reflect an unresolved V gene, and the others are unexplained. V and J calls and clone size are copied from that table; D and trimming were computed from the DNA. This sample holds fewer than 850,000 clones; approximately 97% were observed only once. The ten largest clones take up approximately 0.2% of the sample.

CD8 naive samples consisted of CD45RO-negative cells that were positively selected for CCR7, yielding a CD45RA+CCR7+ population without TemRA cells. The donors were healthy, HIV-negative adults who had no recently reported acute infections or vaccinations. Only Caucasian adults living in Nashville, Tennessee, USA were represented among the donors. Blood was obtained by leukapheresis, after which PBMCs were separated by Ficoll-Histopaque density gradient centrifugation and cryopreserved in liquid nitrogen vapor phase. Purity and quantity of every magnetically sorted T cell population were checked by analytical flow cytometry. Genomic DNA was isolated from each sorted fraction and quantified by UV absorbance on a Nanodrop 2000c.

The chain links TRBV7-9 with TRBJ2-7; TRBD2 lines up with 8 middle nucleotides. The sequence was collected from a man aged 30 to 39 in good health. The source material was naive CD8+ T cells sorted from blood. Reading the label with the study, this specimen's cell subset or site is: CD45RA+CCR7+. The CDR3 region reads CASSSPGTRLRAAYEQYF. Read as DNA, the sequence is TGTGCCAGCAGCTCTCCCGGGACTAGATTACGGGCGGCCTACGAGCAGTACTTC.